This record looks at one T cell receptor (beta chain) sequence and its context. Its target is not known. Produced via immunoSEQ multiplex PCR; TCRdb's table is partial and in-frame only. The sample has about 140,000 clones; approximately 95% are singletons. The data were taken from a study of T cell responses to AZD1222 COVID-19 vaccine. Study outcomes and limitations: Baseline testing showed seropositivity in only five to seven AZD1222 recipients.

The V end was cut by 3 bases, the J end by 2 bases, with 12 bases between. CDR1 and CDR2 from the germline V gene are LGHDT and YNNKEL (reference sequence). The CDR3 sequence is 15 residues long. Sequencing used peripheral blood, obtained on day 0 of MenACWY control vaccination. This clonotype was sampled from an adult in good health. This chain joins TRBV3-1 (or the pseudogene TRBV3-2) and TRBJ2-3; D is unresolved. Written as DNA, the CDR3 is TGTGCCAGCAGCCATATGGGAATATTCACAGATACGCAGTATTTT. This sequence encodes CASSHMGIFTDTQYF.